Following are 20 T cell receptor beta chains from one sample sequenced in a study of T cells after yellow fever vaccination (dated by TCRdb to about 2019). Libraries came from 5' RACE. TCRdb records Illumina NovaSeq 6000 as the sequencer. TCRdb itself trimmed the public reads at Q25 with fastp, ran MiXCR and retained productive beta chains. Rows with a matching CDR3 protein are joined into one entry that keeps the most common DNA and genes. The sample yields roughly 320,000 distinct CDR3 sequences; around a tenth were counted once. The ten largest clones take up approximately 3.3% of the sample. The sample's treatment or condition, from its label and the paper: live attenuated yellow fever vaccine strain. This sample comprised CD4+ T cells sorted from PBMCs, obtained 45 days after the yellow fever booster vaccination. All receptors derive from a man younger than 35 who received the YFV17D yellow fever vaccine.

This clonotype turned up a few times. CDR3 coding DNA: TGTGCCAGCATACGGACAGCTAGCACAGATACGCAGTATTTT. It yields the protein CASIRTASTDTQYF. The V and J genes are TRBV2 and TRBJ2-3, with a tentative D call TRBD1 (6 bases). The V gene lost 7 bases and the J gene lost 0 bases, with 11 bases spanning the gap. Germline CDR1 SNHLY, CDR2 FYNNEI. The CDR3 is made up of 14 amino acids. Supplemented by reference TRBV2 and TRBJ2-3, the full variable domain reads EPEVTQTPSHQVTQMGQEVILRCVPISNHLYFYWYRQILGQKVEFLVSFYNNEISEKSEIFDDQFSVERPDGSNFTLKIRSTKLEDSAMYFCASIRTASTDTQYFGPGTRLTVL.

This clonotype was counted only a few times. The rearrangement uses TRBV5-1 and TRBJ2-3; TRBD1 aligns across 7 bases. The CDR3 is made up of 14 amino acids. V gave up 4 bases and J gave up 6 bases; unmatched junction bases: 8. Germline-derived CDR1 and CDR2 are SGHRS and YFSETQ. CDR3 region: CASSGQDMGDTQYF. The DNA for the CDR3 is TGCGCCAGCAGCGGACAGGACATGGGTGATACGCAGTATTTT.

This chain connects TRBV27 to TRBJ2-3; TRBD2 matches 10 bases. The CDR3 contains 15 residues. V shed 5 bases, J shed 4 bases, and the junction held 6 bases outside the gene matches. CDR1 and CDR2 from the germline V gene are MNHEY and SMNVEV (reference sequence). The CDR3 region is CASSPLAGASDTQYF. The CDR3 region has the DNA TGTGCCAGCAGTCCCCTAGCGGGGGCCTCAGATACGCAGTATTTT.

This clonotype was observed a handful of times. This sequence joins TRBV2 and TRBJ1-5; 7 nucleotides agree with TRBD1. The CDR3 is 13 amino acids. After removal of 7 bases from V and 4 bases from J, the junction contained 4 bases not matched to a gene. Germline V gene data show CDR1 as SNHLY and CDR2 as FYNNEI. In DNA form, the CDR3 reads TGTGCCAGCACAAGACAGGGAAATCAGCCCCAGCATTTT. This sequence encodes CASTRQGNQPQHF.

This clonotype was seen a handful of times. The V gene is TRBV19, the J gene TRBJ1-1; D uncertain. Trimming removed 1 base at V and 4 bases at J, with 10 bases between. From germline, CDR1 is LNHDA and CDR2 SQIVND (reference sequence). The CDR3 runs to 14 residues. The CDR3 region has the DNA TGTGCCAGTAGTATAGGGATAACGGTCACTGAAGCTTTCTTT. Its translation: CASSIGITVTEAFF.

V gene TRBV25-1 combines with J gene TRBJ1-5, with D perhaps matching TRBD1 (5 bases). Looked up from germline, CDR1 is MGHDK and CDR2 is SYGVNS. This CDR3 has 14 amino acids. V lost 4 bases to trimming and J lost 3 bases, with 10 bases between them. The CDR3, as DNA: TGTGCCAGCAGTGCGGACACCTACAATCAGCCCCAGCATTTT. This gives the protein CASSADTYNQPQHF.

This clonotype was counted only a few times. V usage is TRBV18 and J usage is TRBJ2-7; 8 positions agree with TRBD1. V shed 5 bases and J 5 bases; nucleotides not matched to a gene: 5. Germline lookup yields CDR1 KGHSH and CDR2 LQKENI. This CDR3 is 13 amino acids long. The CDR3 protein is CASSYQGANEQYF. For the CDR3, the DNA is TGTGCCAGCTCATATCAGGGGGCAAACGAGCAGTACTTC.

There are a few counts of this clonotype. The chain recombines TRBV12-3 or TRBV12-4 with TRBJ2-5; 7 bases are a match to TRBD1. CDR3 size: 19 residues. V shed 0 bases, J shed 3 bases, and the junction held 16 bases outside the gene matches. The CDR3 loop reads CASSLALKPIDRVKETQYF. The CDR3 region has the DNA TGTGCCAGCAGTTTAGCGCTTAAGCCTATAGACAGGGTGAAAGAGACCCAGTACTTC.

This clonotype was counted only a few times. J is TRBJ2-5 and V is TRBV18; 11 nucleotides agree with TRBD2. The CDR3 totals 15 residues. V shed 1 base, J shed 5 bases, and the junction held 3 bases outside the gene matches. Germline-derived CDR1 and CDR2 are KGHSH and LQKENI. CDR3 amino acids: CASSPRLAGQETQYF. The CDR3 nucleotides read TGTGCCAGCTCACCACGACTAGCGGGGCAGGAGACCCAGTACTTC.

This clonotype has more than one count but fewer than ten. This chain uses TRBV11-2 with TRBJ1-4; a weak D match, TRBD1 (6 bases). The germline gives CDR1 SGHAT, CDR2 FQNNGV. V gave up 7 bases and J gave up 6 bases, with 21 bases separating them. This CDR3 comprises 16 residues. This CDR3 reads CASTRGRGAKDEKLFF. The CDR3 coding sequence is TGTGCCAGCACGCGAGGAAGGGGGGCGAAGGATGAAAAACTGTTTTTT.

This clonotype showed up just a few times. The rearrangement joins TRBV14 to TRBJ1-6; D is unresolved. Trimming took 4 bases from V and 9 from J, leaving 16 bases between them. Germline-derived CDR1 and CDR2 are SGHDN and FVKESK. The CDR3 sequence is 15 residues long. The CDR3 sequence: CASSLRAPQGSPLHF. The CDR3 DNA is TGTGCCAGCAGCCTCCGGGCCCCTCAAGGTTCACCCCTCCACTTT.

This clonotype was seen more than once but under ten times. The chain links TRBV7-8 to TRBJ2-3; 8 nucleotides line up with TRBD1. The CDR3 has 14 residues. Germline CDR1 and CDR2: SGHVS and FQNEAQ. J was trimmed by 7 bases and V by 3 bases; bases with no gene match: 6. The CDR3 bases are TGTGCCAGCAGCTTTCAGGGGGCAATGTATACGCAGTATTTT. This sequence encodes CASSFQGAMYTQYF.

The DNA of the CDR3 is TGTGCCAGCAGCTTGATGGCACAGATGAACACTGAAGCTTTCTTT. Amino acids: CASSLMAQMNTEAFF. The rearrangement joins TRBV7-2 to TRBJ1-1; D not certain. CDR1 and CDR2 from the germline V gene are SGHTA and FQGNSA. Trimming took off 3 bases at V and 0 bases at J, with 11 bases between the two ends. The CDR3 spans 15 residues.

This clonotype was seen more than once but under ten times. The chain carries TRBV29-1 and TRBJ2-7; 7 nucleotides match TRBD2. Germline-derived CDR1 and CDR2 are SQVTM and ANQGSEA. V lost 0 bases to trimming and J lost 1 base; unmatched junction nucleotides: 9. The CDR3 loop spans 16 amino acids. CDR3 nucleotide sequence: TGCAGCGTTGAAGATCGGTTAGCGGGCCCATCCTACGAGCAGTACTTC. Translation gives CSVEDRLAGPSYEQYF.

This clonotype was picked up many times. The rearrangement uses TRBV7-3 and TRBJ1-1, with D perhaps TRBD1 (5 bases). V lost 5 bases to trimming and J lost 5 bases, with 12 bases between them. This CDR3 spans 13 amino acids. Germline V lookup: CDR1 SGHTA, CDR2 FQGTGA. The CDR3 DNA sequence: TGTGCCAGCAGCCACGACAGATGGACTGAAGCTTTCTTT. Its protein product is CASSHDRWTEAFF.

V usage is TRBV5-4 and J usage is TRBJ2-4, with a weak D call TRBD1 (7 bases). V was clipped by 3 bases and J by 0 bases, with 13 bases between them. The germline CDR1 and CDR2 sequences are SGHNT and YYREEE (reference sequence). CDR3 size: 16 residues. CDR3 coding DNA: TGTGCCAGCAGCTCCAGGGGGGCTTTAGCCAAAAACATTCAGTACTTC. Amino acids: CASSSRGALAKNIQYF.

The gene calls are TRBV6-2 or TRBV6-3 and TRBJ2-5, with a tentative D call TRBD2 (5 bases). V was cut by 1 base and J by 2 bases, with 5 bases left in between. Germline lookup yields CDR1 MNHEY and CDR2 SVGEGT. The CDR3 is made up of 13 amino acids. In DNA, the CDR3 is TGTGCCAGCAGTTACTGGACTCAAGAGACCCAGTACTTC. Translated: CASSYWTQETQYF.

This chain uses TRBV29-1 with TRBJ1-1, with TRBD1 as a possible D gene (6 bases). Per the germline V gene, CDR1 is SQVTM and CDR2 is ANQGSEA. This CDR3 comprises 16 residues. Deletions cut 0 bases from V and 6 bases from J, with 20 bases between. CDR3 loop: CSVEDLRGGFRAEAFF. The CDR3 DNA follows: TGCAGCGTTGAAGACCTAAGGGGGGGCTTTCGAGCTGAAGCTTTCTTT.

Only a few counts were recorded for this clonotype. The gene calls are TRBV12-3 or TRBV12-4 and TRBJ2-3; 11 nucleotides align to TRBD2. The CDR3 runs to 17 residues. Trimming took 6 bases from V and 2 from J; bases not matched to a gene: 10. CDR3 coding DNA: TGTGCCAGCAGCCCCGGGACTAGCGGACTAGTCACAGATACGCAGTATTTT. Translation gives CASSPGTSGLVTDTQYF.

CDR3 in amino acids: CASSDTYPGTGGAPNYGYTF. The CDR3 DNA follows: TGCGCCAGCAGCGATACATACCCCGGGACAGGGGGCGCCCCTAACTATGGCTACACCTTC. V usage is TRBV5-1 and J usage is TRBJ1-2, with 12 bases lining up with TRBD1. J lost 0 bases, V lost 4 bases, and 16 bases had no gene match. The CDR3 sequence is 20 residues long. Germline CDR1 is SGHRS and CDR2 is YFSETQ. Supplemented by reference TRBV5-1 and TRBJ1-2, the full variable domain reads KAGVTQTPRYLIKTRGQQVTLSCSPISGHRSVSWYQQTPGQGLQFLFEYFSETQRNKGNFPGRFSGRQFSNSRSEMNVSTLELGDSALYLCASSDTYPGTGGAPNYGYTFGSGTRLTVV.